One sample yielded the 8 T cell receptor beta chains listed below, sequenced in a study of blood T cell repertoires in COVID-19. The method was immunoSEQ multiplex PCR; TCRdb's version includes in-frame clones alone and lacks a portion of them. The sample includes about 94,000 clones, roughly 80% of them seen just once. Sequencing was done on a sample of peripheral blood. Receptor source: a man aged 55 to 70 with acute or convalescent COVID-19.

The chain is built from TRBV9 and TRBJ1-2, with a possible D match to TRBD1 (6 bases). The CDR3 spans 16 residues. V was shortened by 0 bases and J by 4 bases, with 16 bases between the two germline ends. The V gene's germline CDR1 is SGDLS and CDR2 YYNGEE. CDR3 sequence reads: CASSVDQRIGGYGYTF. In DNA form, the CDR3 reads TGTGCCAGCAGCGTAGATCAGAGGATAGGGGGCTATGGCTACACCTTC.

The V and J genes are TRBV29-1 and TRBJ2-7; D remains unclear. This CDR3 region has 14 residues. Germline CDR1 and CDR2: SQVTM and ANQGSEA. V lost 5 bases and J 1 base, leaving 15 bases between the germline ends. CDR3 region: CSVRRGYFSYEQYF. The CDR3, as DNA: TGCAGCGTTAGGCGCGGTTATTTTTCCTACGAGCAGTACTTC.

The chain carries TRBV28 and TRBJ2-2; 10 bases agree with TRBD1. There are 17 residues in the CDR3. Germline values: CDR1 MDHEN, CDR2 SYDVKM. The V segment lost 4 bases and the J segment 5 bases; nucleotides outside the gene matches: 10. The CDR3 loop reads CASSSPPGQGRTGELFF. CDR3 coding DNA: TGTGCCAGCAGTTCGCCACCGGGACAGGGGAGGACCGGGGAGCTGTTTTTT.

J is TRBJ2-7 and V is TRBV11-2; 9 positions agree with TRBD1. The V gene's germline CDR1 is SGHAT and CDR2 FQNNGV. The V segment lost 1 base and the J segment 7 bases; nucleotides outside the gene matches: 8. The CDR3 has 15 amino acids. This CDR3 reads CASSLVPGQGGEQYF. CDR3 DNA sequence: TGTGCCAGCAGCTTAGTTCCGGGACAGGGCGGTGAGCAGTACTTC.

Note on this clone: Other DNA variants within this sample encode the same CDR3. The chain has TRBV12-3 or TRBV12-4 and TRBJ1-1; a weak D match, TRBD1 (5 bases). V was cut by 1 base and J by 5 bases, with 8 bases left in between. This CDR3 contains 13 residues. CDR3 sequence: CASSLGPGTEAFF. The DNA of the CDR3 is TGTGCCAGCAGTTTAGGGCCAGGGACTGAAGCTTTCTTT.

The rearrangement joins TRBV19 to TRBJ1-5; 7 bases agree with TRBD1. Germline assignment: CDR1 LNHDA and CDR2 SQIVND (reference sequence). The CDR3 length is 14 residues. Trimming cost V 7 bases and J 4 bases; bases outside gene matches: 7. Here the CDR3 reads CASMDRDSNQPQHF. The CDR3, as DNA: TGTGCCAGTATGGACCGGGACAGTAATCAGCCCCAGCATTTT.

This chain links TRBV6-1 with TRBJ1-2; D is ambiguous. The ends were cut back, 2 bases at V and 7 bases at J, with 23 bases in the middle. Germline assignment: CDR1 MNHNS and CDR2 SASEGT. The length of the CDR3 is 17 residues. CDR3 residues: CASSEMARASRVGGYTF. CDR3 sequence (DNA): TGTGCCAGCAGTGAAATGGCGCGGGCCAGCAGAGTTGGTGGCTACACCTTC.

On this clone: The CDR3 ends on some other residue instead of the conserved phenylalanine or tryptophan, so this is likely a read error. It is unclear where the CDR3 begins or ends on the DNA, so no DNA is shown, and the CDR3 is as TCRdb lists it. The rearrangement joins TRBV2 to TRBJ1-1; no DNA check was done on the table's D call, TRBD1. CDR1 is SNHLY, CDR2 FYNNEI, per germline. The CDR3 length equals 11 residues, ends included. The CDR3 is CASSDLRTYRI.